The entry that follows covers one T cell receptor beta chain sequence. Using immunoSEQ multiplex PCR, the repertoire was profiled, and TCRdb retains in-frame clones only, with some absent. The sample has around 60,000 clones; approximately 80% are singletons. Germline lookup yields CDR1 SGDLS and CDR2 YYNGEE. V lost 4 bases, J lost 8 bases, and 13 bases lay in between. The CDR3 sequence is 13 residues long. This entry belongs to a study of OX40 agonist ivuxolimab in advanced cancers. The sample in question was CD4+ or CD8+ T cells sorted from blood, obtained in a trial of the OX40 agonist ivuxolimab. The receptor was isolated from an adult with an advanced solid tumor such as melanoma, head and neck, liver or kidney cancer. The chain joins TRBV9 to TRBJ1-5; D may be TRBD1 (5 bases). The CDR3 region has the DNA TGTGCCAGCAGCACCCGGGACGTTGAGCCCCAGCATTTT. Its protein is CASSTRDVEPQHF.